The clone carrying this TCR beta chain was seen at least ten times. This sample is part of a study of identical twins. TCRdb called the 5' RACE reads again in MiXCR, with one record for every CDR3 protein. Of 700,000 or so distinct CDR3 sequences detected, approximately 9% appear once; the ten largest clones hold approximately 0.94%. Losses at the gene ends were 5 bases for V and 5 bases for J; bases not matched to a gene: 8. Germline V gene sequence: CDR1 SGHTA, CDR2 FQGNSA. The CDR3 length is 15 residues. These data also formed part of another study, on yellow fever vaccine responses in identical twins. This second study notes: Twins' T cell vaccine responses reportedly looked partly convergent, partly personalized.

The gene calls are TRBV7-2 and TRBJ2-3; TRBD2 matches 9 bases. The TCR sequence derives from a young woman in good health. Sequencing was done on a sample of PBMCs. CDR3 coding DNA: TGTGCCAGCAGCCCAGGGGGACTAGCAGGAGATACGCAGTATTTT. Translated, it gives CASSPGGLAGDTQYF.